This TCR beta chain was sequenced for a study of shared clonotypes between healthy human individuals. Study context: Sampling drew on donors who were two women and three men aged 18 to 49. Whole-study results and caveats: Naive subsets usually exceeded memory subsets in estimated richness.

This was a deep-level run. Sequencing used immunoSEQ multiplex PCR; TCRdb keeps in-frame clones, though not all of them. The sample includes about 380,000 clones, 90% to 98% of them seen just once. Trimming left V 2 bases short and J 7 bases short, with 6 bases between. This CDR3 is 12 amino acids long. CDR1 and CDR2 (germline): SGHAT, FQNNGV. Comments on this clone: Its matching antigen is unknown.

The sample taken for sequencing was memory CD8+ T cells sorted from blood. Subset specified: CD45RO+ cells pooled with CCR7-negative TemRA cells. This clonotype originated in a man aged 25-45 years in good health. The V and J genes are TRBV11-2 and TRBJ2-1; D call uncertain. The CDR3 here is CASSLSENEQFF. DNA for the CDR3: TGTGCCAGCAGCTTATCCGAGAATGAGCAGTTCTTC.